The text below deals with one T cell receptor (beta chain). This sample stems from a study of control samples from healthy donors and cancer patients. The assay was immunoSEQ multiplex PCR, and TCRdb's table has in-frame clones only and misses some. The table has about 170,000 clones, 91% seen once; the top ten hold around 1.5%. The CDR3 runs to 15 residues. Germline values: CDR1 KGHDR, CDR2 SFDVKD. Trimming pared 4 bases from V and 4 bases from J, leaving 12 bases between. Sequencing was carried out using blood. The J gene is TRBJ1-4, the V gene TRBV24-1; D perhaps matches TRBD1 (6 bases). This TCR was sampled from a young woman in good health. In nucleotides, the CDR3 is TGTGCCACCAGTGACCCACAGGGTGGTAATGAAAAACTGTTTTTT. This encodes CATSDPQGGNEKLFF.